These T cell receptor beta chains were read from a single sample in a study of blood T cell repertoires in COVID-19. The data were produced by immunoSEQ multiplex PCR, yet TCRdb's version contains in-frame clones alone and is incomplete. The sample holds 65,000 or so clones, roughly 84% seen once. Sequencing was performed on peripheral blood. The receptors originated from a man aged 30 to 39 with COVID-19, enrolled during active disease. The CDR3 runs from the conserved cysteine through the conserved F or W. D genes are given only for firm matches. Expanded clones are given a class, and other clones once, few, many or no size at all.

abundance	d_gene	v_gene	j_gene	CDR3aa	CDR3nt
-	TRBD1	TRBV18	TRBJ1-1	CASSPGTGGGRAFF	TGTGCCAGCTCACCCGGGACAGGGGGCGGGCGAGCTTTCTTT
few	TRBD1	TRBV9	TRBJ2-7	CASSVDQGTALMNF	TGTGCCAGCAGCGTAGACCAAGGGACAGCTCTAATGAACTTC
-	-	TRBV19	TRBJ2-6	CASGGGTVGSGANVLTF	TGTGCCAGTGGTGGGGGGACAGTCGGTTCTGGGGCCAACGTCCTGACTTTC
-	-	TRBV7-6	TRBJ2-5	CASSLRGSRETQYF	TGTGCCAGCAGCTTAAGAGGGAGTAGAGAGACCCAGTACTTC
-	-	TRBV28	TRBJ2-7	CASREDSTYEQYF	TGTGCCAGCAGGGAGGACAGCACCTACGAGCAGTACTTC
-	-	TRBV18	TRBJ2-7	CASSRNYRPGDKREEQYF	TGTGCCAGCTCACGAAATTATAGACCCGGGGACAAAAGGGAAGAGCAGTACTTC
-	-	TRBV11-2	TRBJ2-1	CASSLDILSEQFF	TGTGCCAGCAGCTTAGATATCCTATCTGAGCAGTTCTTC
-	TRBD1	TRBV18	TRBJ1-5	CASSGQGNNQPQHF	TGTGCCAGCTCAGGACAGGGAAACAATCAGCCCCAGCATTTT
-	TRBD2	TRBV5-4	TRBJ2-3	CASRRTSGRYTDTQYF	TGTGCCAGCAGGCGGACTAGCGGGAGGTACACAGATACGCAGTATTTT
few	TRBD2	TRBV2	TRBJ2-7	CASSGGLGASYEQYF	TGTGCCAGCAGCGGAGGACTAGGGGCCTCCTACGAGCAGTACTTC
-	-	TRBV6-5	TRBJ1-6	CASSYSTGPNSPLHF	TGTGCCAGCAGTTACAGTACAGGGCCGAATTCACCCCTCCACTTT
-	TRBD1	TRBV28	TRBJ2-2	CASSPNPGQGTRELFF	TGTGCCAGCAGTCCCAACCCGGGACAGGGAACGAGGGAGCTGTTTTTT
once	-	TRBV6-5	TRBJ1-5	CASSPQGRGQPQHF	TGTGCCAGCAGTCCACAGGGTAGGGGTCAGCCCCAGCATTTT
-	-	TRBV6-5	TRBJ1-2	CASSLTANYGYTF	TGTGCCAGCAGTTTGACAGCTAACTATGGCTACACCTTC
few	TRBD1	TRBV24-1	TRBJ1-2	CATSDDRVKGYTF	TGTGCCACCAGTGATGACAGGGTAAAGGGCTACACCTTC
-	TRBD2	TRBV7-2	TRBJ2-7	CASSSGGGPSEQYF	TGTGCCAGCAGCTCCGGGGGGGGACCTTCCGAGCAGTACTTC
-	-	TRBV6-5	TRBJ1-1	CASSYSGRGNTEAFF	TGTGCCAGCAGTTACTCTGGCAGGGGGAACACTGAAGCTTTCTTT
-	-	TRBV4-1	TRBJ2-3	CASSQTGIARDTQYF	TGCGCCAGCAGCCAAACGGGGATAGCAAGAGATACGCAGTATTTT
-	-	TRBV25-1	TRBJ2-1	CASWSTREQFF	TGTGCCAGCTGGAGCACTCGGGAGCAGTTCTTC
once	-	TRBV6-5	TRBJ2-1	CASKGELLYGEQFF	TGTGCCAGCAAGGGAGAGCTCTTGTACGGTGAGCAGTTCTTC
-	-	TRBV7-2	TRBJ2-3	CASQANPSTDTQYF	TGTGCCAGCCAAGCAAATCCTAGCACAGATACGCAGTATTTT
-	TRBD1	TRBV9	TRBJ1-4	CASSQMGRGSGEKLFF	TGTGCCAGCAGCCAGATGGGCAGGGGGTCGGGTGAAAAACTGTTTTTT
-	TRBD2	TRBV30	TRBJ2-3	CAWSVRGVDPQYF	TGTGCCTGGAGTGTACGGGGGGTAGACCCGCAGTATTTT
-	-	TRBV28	TRBJ1-4	CASLHSQISTNEKLFF	TGTGCCAGCCTACACAGTCAAATTTCAACTAATGAAAAACTGTTTTTT
-	-	TRBV4-1	TRBJ1-3	CASSQGARAGNTIYF	TGCGCCAGCAGCCAAGGGGCCAGGGCCGGAAACACCATATATTTT
-	TRBD2	TRBV5-4	TRBJ2-1	CASSPNRTSGLSSYNEQFF	TGTGCCAGCAGCCCGAACCGGACTAGCGGGCTTAGCTCCTACAATGAGCAGTTCTTC
-	TRBD2	TRBV7-9	TRBJ2-3	CASSLVTSFRGDTQYF	TGTGCCAGCAGCTTAGTGACTAGCTTTCGAGGAGATACGCAGTATTTT
-	-	TRBV4-2	TRBJ2-1	CASSQDPEGSYNEQFF	TGTGCCAGCAGCCAAGATCCGGAGGGCTCCTACAATGAGCAGTTCTTC
-	-	TRBV6-5	TRBJ1-1	CASSPLDLNTEAFF	TGTGCCAGCAGTCCGCTCGACTTGAACACTGAAGCTTTCTTT
-	TRBD2	TRBV28	TRBJ2-4	CASGTSGGKNIQYF	TGTGCCAGCGGGACTAGTGGGGGCAAAAACATTCAGTACTTC
-	-	TRBV5-1	TRBJ2-3	CASSPRGFHTDTQYF	TGCGCCAGCAGCCCCAGAGGTTTTCACACAGATACGCAGTATTTT
-	-	TRBV12-2	TRBJ1-5	CASRHRGQEQGQPQHF	TGTGCAAGTCGCCACCGAGGACAGGAACAGGGGCAGCCCCAGCATTTT
-	TRBD2	TRBV2	TRBJ2-2	CATATSGRYTGELFF	TGTGCCACCGCGACTAGCGGGAGATACACCGGGGAGCTGTTTTTT
-	-	TRBV27	TRBJ1-2	CASSASDRNYGYTF	TGTGCCAGCAGTGCCTCGGACAGAAACTATGGCTACACCTTC
-	-	TRBV9	TRBJ2-1	CASSDSPGVGEQFF	TGTGCCAGCAGCGATTCACCGGGAGTAGGTGAGCAGTTCTTC
-	-	TRBV28	TRBJ1-2	CASTREEGYTF	TGTGCCAGCACTCGCGAAGAGGGCTACACCTTC
-	-	TRBV3-1/TRBV3-2	TRBJ1-6	CASSATGLRASPLHF	TGTGCCAGCAGCGCGACTGGCCTCAGAGCATCACCCCTCCACTTT
-	TRBD1	TRBV28	TRBJ2-1	CASSSSRDRGVRAQFF	TGTGCCAGCAGTTCCTCCCGGGACAGGGGTGTGCGGGCACAGTTCTTC
-	TRBD1	TRBV24-1	TRBJ2-1	CATSDFGGGTGAANEQFF	TGTGCCACCAGTGATTTCGGAGGGGGGACAGGGGCGGCAAATGAGCAGTTCTTC
-	TRBD2	TRBV27	TRBJ2-7	CASSSSGSGYEQYF	TGTGCCAGCAGTTCTAGCGGGAGTGGTTACGAGCAGTACTTC
-	TRBD1	TRBV6-2/TRBV6-3	TRBJ2-1	CASSLRTGRGNEQFF	TGTGCCAGCAGTCTTCGGACAGGGCGAGGGAATGAGCAGTTCTTC
-	-	TRBV10-3	TRBJ2-2	CAIKRRELTGELFF	TGTGCCATCAAGCGCAGGGAACTCACCGGGGAGCTGTTTTTT
-	TRBD2	TRBV5-5	TRBJ2-3	CASSLGLAGAGTDTQYF	TGTGCCAGCAGCTTGGGCTTAGCGGGAGCGGGTACAGATACGCAGTATTTT
-	-	TRBV7-9	TRBJ1-1	CASSSPGLAYPGGTEAFF	TGTGCCAGCAGCTCCCCTGGGCTGGCCTACCCCGGGGGCACTGAAGCTTTCTTT
-	TRBD1	TRBV11-2	TRBJ2-3	CASSSRTGGADTQYF	TGTGCCAGCAGCTCTCGAACAGGGGGCGCAGATACGCAGTATTTT
-	TRBD1	TRBV10-3	TRBJ2-7	CAIRGTGGPEQYF	TGTGCCATCAGGGGGACAGGGGGGCCCGAGCAGTACTTC
once	-	TRBV7-6	TRBJ2-3	CASSLGRTDTQYF	TGTGCCAGCAGCTTAGGTCGGACAGATACGCAGTATTTT
-	TRBD1	TRBV6-5	TRBJ2-1	CASSLSQGGGEQFF	TGTGCCAGCAGTTTATCACAGGGGGGCGGCGAGCAGTTCTTC
-	TRBD1	TRBV18	TRBJ1-1	CASSPQGANTEAFF	TGTGCCAGCTCACCACAGGGGGCTAACACTGAAGCTTTCTTT
once	-	TRBV6-4	TRBJ1-2	CASSDHLSAGGYTF	TGTGCCAGCAGTGACCATCTGTCCGCTGGCGGCTACACCTTC
-	-	TRBV19	TRBJ1-5	CASRMGHRNQPQHF	TGTGCCAGTAGGATGGGACACCGCAATCAGCCCCAGCATTTT
-	-	TRBV6-2/TRBV6-3	TRBJ1-5	CASSYYSNSNQPQHF	TGTGCCAGCAGTTACTACAGCAATAGCAATCAGCCCCAGCATTTT